A single sample is the source of the 14 T cell receptor beta chains below, sequenced in a study of shared clonotypes between healthy human individuals (dated by TCRdb to 2020 to 2022). Libraries were made using the immunoSEQ multiplex PCR assay. What TCRdb holds here is the immuneACCESS table cut down to in-frame rearrangements. Part of the clones is not present; checked against another copy, under half of the missing clones reflect an unresolved V gene, and the others are unexplained. A total of about 1.5 million clones appear in this sample, roughly 96% of them only once. The ten largest clones represent 1.2% of the sample. The material sequenced was naive CD4+ T cells sorted from blood. Read against the paper, the sample's cell subset or site label means: CD45RA+ positively selected. The receptors were gathered from a man under 40 in good health.

The gene calls are TRBV5-4 and TRBJ1-1; TRBD1 matches at 7 bases. The CDR3 extends over 15 amino acids. Germline V gene sequence: CDR1 SGHNT, CDR2 YYREEE (reference sequence). With V trimmed by 0 bases and J by 6 bases, 8 bases remained unmatched. CDR3 DNA: TGTGCCAGCAGCTTGGAGAGGGGGCGGGTTTCTGAAGCTTTCTTT. Its translation is CASSLERGRVSEAFF.

The J gene is TRBJ2-5, the V gene TRBV4-1; tentatively, D is TRBD1 or TRBD2 (6 bases each). The germline V gene encodes CDR1 MGHRA and CDR2 YSYEKL. V was clipped by 0 bases and J by 4 bases, with 18 bases between them. The CDR3 is made up of 17 amino acids. CDR3 nucleotides: TGCGCCAGCAGCCAAGAAAGGGGGGCCAGACCGCCAGAGACCCAGTACTTC. The encoded protein is CASSQERGARPPETQYF.

The chain combines TRBV4-2 with TRBJ2-7, with TRBD2 matching over 9 bases. CDR3 length: 18 amino acids. After removal of 1 base from V and 6 bases from J, the junction contained 16 bases not matched to a gene. From germline, CDR1 is LGHNA and CDR2 YNFKEQ. The CDR3 DNA reads as TGTGCCAGCAGCCAAGTTTCGGGGGGTAGCGGGAGCTTCTCCGAGCAGTACTTC. Residues: CASSQVSGGSGSFSEQYF.

This clone has just one count. The chain has TRBV2 and TRBJ1-1; unclear D gene. The CDR3 totals 13 residues. V was pared by 1 base and J by 4 bases, with 7 bases between. From germline, CDR1 is SNHLY and CDR2 FYNNEI. The CDR3 here is CASSEGVITEAFF. Here the CDR3 DNA reads TGTGCCAGCAGTGAAGGGGTAATCACTGAAGCTTTCTTT. The variable domain in full, with the rest retrieved from reference TRBV2 and TRBJ1-1, is EPEVTQTPSHQVTQMGQEVILRCVPISNHLYFYWYRQILGQKVEFLVSFYNNEISEKSEIFDDQFSVERPDGSNFTLKIRSTKLEDSAMYFCASSEGVITEAFFGQGTRLTVV.

The V gene is TRBV28, the J gene TRBJ2-1; 10 nucleotides line up with TRBD2. V dropped 7 bases and J dropped 4; count of bases not matched to a gene: 16. This CDR3 has 18 amino acids. Per the germline V gene, CDR1 is MDHEN and CDR2 is SYDVKM. CDR3 in DNA: TGTGCCAGCAATAAGCTTGGGCGGGCTAGCGGGGGTTACAATGAGCAGTTCTTC. This codes for CASNKLGRASGGYNEQFF.

This sequence joins TRBV5-1 and TRBJ1-1; 9 bases align to TRBD1. The germline V gene has CDR1 SGHRS and CDR2 YFSETQ. Trimming at V came to 3 bases and at J to 0 bases, leaving 12 bases not matched to a gene. The CDR3 contains 18 residues. CDR3 sequence reads: CASSSGLGRQGVNTEAFF. CDR3 bases: TGCGCCAGCAGCTCCGGACTAGGAAGACAGGGGGTGAACACTGAAGCTTTCTTT.

The V and J genes are TRBV5-1 and TRBJ2-5; D possibly corresponds to TRBD2 (6 bases). The CDR3 extends over 14 amino acids. V lost 4 bases and J 4 bases, leaving 14 bases between the germline ends. Germline V CDR1 and CDR2: SGHRS, YFSETQ. CDR3 loop: CASSPSAAAETQYF. The CDR3, as DNA: TGCGCCAGCAGCCCTAGCGCGGCGGCAGAGACCCAGTACTTC.

The sample holds a few counts of this clone. The chain is built from TRBV9 and TRBJ1-4, with 7 bases identical to TRBD1. Unmatched junction bases numbered 9, after V lost 2 bases and J lost 8 bases. Germline values: CDR1 SGDLS, CDR2 YYNGEE. The CDR3 is 15 amino acids. CDR3 protein: CASSVGQAGAEKLFF. The CDR3 DNA reads as TGTGCCAGCAGCGTCGGACAGGCTGGTGCCGAAAAACTGTTTTTT.

On this clone itself: Other nucleotide sequences in the sample specify the same CDR3. This chain joins TRBV5-1 and TRBJ2-1; D is uncertain. This CDR3 has 13 amino acids. V lost 0 bases to trimming and J lost 5 bases, with 6 bases between them. Germline lookup yields CDR1 SGHRS and CDR2 YFSETQ. CDR3 loop: CASSLGGHNEQFF. The CDR3 DNA is TGCGCCAGCAGCTTGGGAGGACACAATGAGCAGTTCTTC.

This clone was seen only once. The genes are TRBV9 and TRBJ2-7; 13 bases align to TRBD2. The CDR3 is 16 amino acids. From germline, CDR1 is SGDLS and CDR2 YYNGEE. V was clipped by 4 bases and J by 1 base; unmatched bases: 5. DNA of the CDR3: TGTGCCAGCAGCTCCGAGGGACTAGCGGGATCCTACGAGCAGTACTTC. Translated, it gives CASSSEGLAGSYEQYF. Supplemented by reference TRBV9 and TRBJ2-7, the full variable domain reads DSGVTQTPKHLITATGQRVTLRCSPRSGDLSVYWYQQSLDQGLQFLIQYYNGEERAKGNILERFSAQQFPDLHSELNLSSLELGDSALYFCASSSEGLAGSYEQYFGPGTRLTVT.

Note on this clone: This specimen includes other DNA sequences encoding the same CDR3. This chain links TRBV5-1 with TRBJ1-5; D not resolved. V was shortened by 0 bases and J by 6 bases, with 7 bases between the two germline ends. This CDR3 is 13 amino acids long. Per the germline V gene, CDR1 is SGHRS and CDR2 is YFSETQ. The CDR3, as DNA: TGCGCCAGCAGCTTGGACGGGGTTCAGCCCCAGCATTTT. Protein product: CASSLDGVQPQHF.

About this clone: Other DNA sequences in the same sample also yield this CDR3. The chain carries TRBV18 and TRBJ1-4; 8 nucleotides agree with TRBD1. Trimming removed 3 bases from V and 8 bases from J; junction bases left unmatched: 5. The CDR3 is 14 residues long. Germline CDR1 and CDR2: KGHSH and LQKENI. The DNA of the CDR3 is TGTGCCAGCTCACCCGGGACAGGAGAAGAAAAACTGTTTTTT. Its protein product is CASSPGTGEEKLFF.

The chain combines TRBV6-6 with TRBJ1-1; tentatively, D is TRBD1 (6 bases). The germline V and J ends were trimmed by 8 bases and 4 bases, with 17 bases remaining between them. Germline V gene data show CDR1 as MNHNY and CDR2 as SVGAGI (reference sequence). This CDR3 comprises 14 residues. CDR3: CASAPRGRGTEAFF. The DNA for the CDR3 is TGTGCCAGCGCCCCCAGGGGAAGGGGCACTGAAGCTTTCTTT.

This chain connects TRBV27 to TRBJ2-1; possibly TRBD1 or TRBD2 for D (5 bases each). V dropped 4 bases and J dropped 9 bases, with 19 bases sitting between them. This CDR3 has 15 amino acids. CDR1 and CDR2 (germline): MNHEY, SMNVEV (reference sequence). Here the CDR3 reads CASSSPTGAAGEQFF. The DNA for the CDR3 is TGTGCCAGCAGTTCACCCACCGGGGCAGCAGGTGAGCAGTTCTTC.